This TCR beta chain was retrieved from a study of blood T cell repertoires in COVID-19. Repertoires were generated with immunoSEQ multiplex PCR, while TCRdb's copy carries only in-frame clones and drops some. Counted here are 250,000 to 350,000 clones, approximately 86% occurring once; the ten biggest clones make up 1%. V was shortened by 0 bases and J by 3 bases, with 5 bases between the two germline ends. This CDR3 spans 13 amino acids. Germline loops: CDR1 GTSNPN, CDR2 SVGIG (reference sequence). The sample consisted of PBMCs or T cells enriched from blood (not recorded which). The source is a woman aged 25-40 years who had recovered from COVID-19. V gene TRBV30 combines with J gene TRBJ2-2; D not certain. The CDR3 DNA follows: TGTGCCTGGAGTGTACTGGACACCGGGGAGCTGTTTTTT. Translating gives CAWSVLDTGELFF.